These T cell receptor beta chains were read from a single sample in a study of blood T cell repertoires in COVID-19. Sequencing used immunoSEQ multiplex PCR; TCRdb keeps in-frame clones, though not all of them. Of 80,000 to 100,000 clones in the sample, over 75% were seen once. The source material was peripheral blood. Receptors originate from a man in his fifties or sixties with acute or convalescent COVID-19. The CDR3 runs from the conserved cysteine through the conserved F or W. The D gene is left open where the match is weak. Clone size is given for some rows only: seen once, a few or many times, or a class if the clone is expanded.

.,TRBD1,TRBJ2-7,TRBV5-1,TGCGCCAGCAGCTGGACAGGCAACGAGCAGTACTTC,CASSWTGNEQYF
.,TRBD2,TRBJ2-7,TRBV19,TGTGCCAGTAGTAGGAGACTGGGGTTGAGCGGGAGTTTCGAGCAGTACTTC,CASSRRLGLSGSFEQYF
.,.,TRBJ2-1,TRBV30,TGTGCCTGGACGTGGACAGATAGGGAGCAGTTCTTC,CAWTWTDREQFF
.,.,TRBJ1-1,TRBV15,TGTGCCACCAGCAGAGAGGTTGGCGGGGCTTTCTTT,CATSREVGGAFF
.,TRBD2,TRBJ2-7,TRBV15,TGTGCCACCAGCAGAAGGGCGGGAGCAGAATACGAGCAGTACTTC,CATSRRAGAEYEQYF
.,.,TRBJ2-5,TRBV24-1,TGTGCCACCGCGGGACGGGGGGCAGAGACCCAGTACTTC,CATAGRGAETQYF
once,.,TRBJ1-2,TRBV12-3/TRBV12-4,TGTGCCAGCAGACCCACAAGAAACTATGGCTACACCTTC,CASRPTRNYGYTF
.,.,TRBJ1-2,TRBV2,TGTGCCAGCAATACGGCTAACTATGGCTACACCTTC,CASNTANYGYTF
.,.,TRBJ1-1,TRBV2,TGTGCCAGCATGCTGGGGCTGGGGACTGAAGCTTTCTTT,CASMLGLGTEAFF
.,TRBD1,TRBJ1-5,TRBV4-2,TGTGCCAGCAGCGGGGGACAGGGCCCGGAGCCCCAGCATTTT,CASSGGQGPEPQHF
.,TRBD1,TRBJ1-2,TRBV6-5,TGTGCCAGCAGTCGCGGACAGGGAACCCTTTATGGCTACACCTTC,CASSRGQGTLYGYTF
.,TRBD2,TRBJ2-1,TRBV10-2,TGCGCCAGCGCCCCCGGGACTAGCTCCTACAATGAGCAGTTCTTC,CASAPGTSSYNEQFF
once,.,TRBJ2-5,TRBV12-3/TRBV12-4,TGTGCCAGCAGTTCCTTCGGGGAGACCCAGTACTTC,CASSSFGETQYF
.,TRBD1,TRBJ1-2,TRBV10-3,TGTGCCACCTGGTCGACAGGGCCCTATGGCTACACCTTC,CATWSTGPYGYTF
once,.,TRBJ1-1,TRBV30,TGTGCCTGGAGCAGTACTGAAGCTTTCTTT,CAWSSTEAFF
.,TRBD2,TRBJ2-7,TRBV7-3,TGTGCCAGCGGGAGGGGCCCCTACTACGAGCAGTACTTC,CASGRGPYYEQYF
.,TRBD1,TRBJ1-1,TRBV6-5,TGTGCCAGCAGTTTGGTAACAGGGGTGAACACTGAAGCTTTCTTT,CASSLVTGVNTEAFF
.,TRBD1,TRBJ2-7,TRBV2,TGTGCCAGTAAGGACAGGGGGCCCTACGAGCAGTACTTC,CASKDRGPYEQYF
.,TRBD2,TRBJ2-7,TRBV29-1,TGCAGCGTTGTGGCCAGCGGGAGGAGCTACGAGCAGTACTTC,CSVVASGRSYEQYF
.,.,TRBJ2-5,TRBV18,TGTGCCAGCTCACCGAGGACAGTCCACCACCCCTTACAAGAGACCCAGTACTTC,CASSPRTVHHPLQETQYF
.,.,TRBJ2-1,TRBV7-2,TGTGCCAGCAGCCCGACAGCGCACTCCTACAATGAGCAGTTCTTC,CASSPTAHSYNEQFF
.,TRBD2,TRBJ2-1,TRBV7-6,TGTGCCAGCAGCCCACAACGCGGGGGTTGGTCCTACAATGAGCAGTTCTTC,CASSPQRGGWSYNEQFF
.,.,TRBJ1-6,TRBV28,TGTGCCAGCAGTCTCCGCTCCTATAATTCACCCCTCCACTTT,CASSLRSYNSPLHF
.,.,TRBJ1-4,TRBV7-9,TGTGCCAGCAGCTTAGCGGTGTCCCTTCGGAATGAAAAACTGTTTTTT,CASSLAVSLRNEKLFF
.,.,TRBJ1-4,TRBV7-2,TGTGCCAGCAGCATCGGACACGGTAATGAAAAACTGTTTTTT,CASSIGHGNEKLFF
.,TRBD2,TRBJ2-2,TRBV3-1/TRBV3-2,TGTGCCAGCAGCCAACGTACTAGCGGGAGGACCGGGGAGCTGTTTTTT,CASSQRTSGRTGELFF
.,.,TRBJ1-1,TRBV5-1,TGCGCCAGCAGCTTCTCGGTCGGGGGGGACATGAACACTGAAGCTTTCTTT,CASSFSVGGDMNTEAFF
.,.,TRBJ2-1,TRBV27,TGTGCCAGCAGCCTTCGGGATATATGGAATGAGCAGTTCTTC,CASSLRDIWNEQFF
.,TRBD1,TRBJ2-7,TRBV7-9,TGTGCCAGCAGCTCCGGGACAGGGACTTACTACGAGCAGTACTTC,CASSSGTGTYYEQYF
.,TRBD2,TRBJ2-7,TRBV6-1,TGTGCCAGCAGTGAAGGACTAGCGGTCAACTACGAGCAGTACTTC,CASSEGLAVNYEQYF
.,TRBD2,TRBJ2-1,TRBV30,TGTGCCTGGAGTGTGCGGGGGGTACTTAACAATGAGCAGTTCTTC,CAWSVRGVLNNEQFF
few,TRBD1,TRBJ1-5,TRBV18,TGTGCCAGCTCACCGACAGGGAAATCCCCCAATGGACCAAATCAGCCCCAGCATTTT,CASSPTGKSPNGPNQPQHF
.,TRBD1,TRBJ1-2,TRBV19,TGTGCCAGTAGTGGACAGGGGACAGCTAACTATGGCTACACCTTC,CASSGQGTANYGYTF
.,.,TRBJ1-6,TRBV6-5,TGTGCCAGCAGTTACCGCAGGGATAACTCACCCCTCCACTTT,CASSYRRDNSPLHF
.,.,TRBJ2-1,TRBV13,TGTGCCAGCAGCGCGGGATCGACAGTTACCTACAATGAGCAGTTCTTC,CASSAGSTVTYNEQFF
.,TRBD2,TRBJ2-7,TRBV5-1,TGCGCCAGCAGCTCCGGGACTAGCGGCCCGAGCTACGAGCAGTACTTC,CASSSGTSGPSYEQYF
.,.,TRBJ2-4,TRBV5-8,TGTGCCAGCAGCTTGCGCGACAGAATCAACCGAAACATTCAGTACTTC,CASSLRDRINRNIQYF
.,TRBD2,TRBJ2-1,TRBV18,TGTGCCAGCTCACCACCCGGACTAGCGGGGAACAATGAGCAGTTCTTC,CASSPPGLAGNNEQFF
.,TRBD2,TRBJ2-7,TRBV5-1,TGCGCCAGCAGCTTGGAGGGTAGCGGGAGGGTTAGTTCCTACGAGCAGTACTTC,CASSLEGSGRVSSYEQYF
.,.,TRBJ1-3,TRBV13,TGTGCCAGCAGCTCACAGGGTCTCGGAAACACCATATATTTT,CASSSQGLGNTIYF